This record covers a single T cell receptor (beta chain). Its antigen is not known. This record belongs to a study of T cells after yellow fever vaccination. MiXCR, run by TCRdb on the 5' RACE reads, gives a single entry per CDR3 protein. Of about 210,000 distinct CDR3 sequences in the sample, around 3.1% were seen once. Study outcomes and limitations: Most clones from primary vaccination resurfaced after the booster (roughly 96% CD4, 88% CD8). On re-exposure, the response was weaker but peaked faster, at day 5 versus 15.

CDR3 length: 13 amino acids. Germline V gene data show CDR1 as GTSNPN and CDR2 as SVGIG (reference sequence). V shed 4 bases and J 3 bases; nucleotides not matched to a gene: 5. The chain joins TRBV30 to TRBJ2-5, with TRBD1 matching over 7 bases. The TCR was taken from a man between 18 and 29 years old who received the YFV17D yellow fever vaccine. The specimen comprised CD4+ T cells sorted from PBMCs, sampled 10 days after the yellow fever booster vaccination. This CDR3 reads CAWNLQGKETQYF. The CDR3, as DNA: TGTGCCTGGAACCTACAGGGGAAAGAGACCCAGTACTTC.